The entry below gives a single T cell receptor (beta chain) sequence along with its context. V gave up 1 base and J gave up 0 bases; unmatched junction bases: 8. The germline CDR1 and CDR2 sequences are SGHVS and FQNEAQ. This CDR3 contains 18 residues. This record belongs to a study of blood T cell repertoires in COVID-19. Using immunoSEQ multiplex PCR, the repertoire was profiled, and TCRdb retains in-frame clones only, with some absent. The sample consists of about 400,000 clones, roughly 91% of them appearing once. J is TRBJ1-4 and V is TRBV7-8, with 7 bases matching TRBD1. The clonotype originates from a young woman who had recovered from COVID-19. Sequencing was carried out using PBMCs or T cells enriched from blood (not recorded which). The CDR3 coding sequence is TGTGCCAGCAGCTTAGTAGGCAGGGGGAAAGCAACTAATGAAAAACTGTTTTTT. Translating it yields CASSLVGRGKATNEKLFF.